Below are 23 T cell receptor beta chains sequenced from a single sample in a study of response to subunit inactivated influenza vaccine (dated by TCRdb to the late 2010s). Libraries were prepared through RT-PCR. The sequencer was an Illumina HiSeq 2500. TCRdb trimmed public reads at Q25 via fastp, called clones via MiXCR and kept in-frame beta chains. Here each entry gathers all rows of one CDR3 protein and keeps the most common genes and DNA. This sample gives about 700,000 distinct CDR3 sequences in total; approximately 14% of them show up just once. Around a tenth of the sample rests with the top ten. Sequences were derived from PBMCs from blood, sampled about 11 days after vaccination. These TCRs come from a man in his forties or fifties who received an inactivated influenza vaccine. Donor details come from another sample of the same person, matched by shared clones.

The chain employs TRBV20-1 and TRBJ1-2; D possibly corresponds to TRBD1 (6 bases). The CDR3 runs 14 residues. The V and J ends lost 0 bases and 7 bases respectively, with 15 bases between them. The germline V gene has CDR1 DFQATT and CDR2 SNEGSKA (reference sequence). For the CDR3, the DNA is TGCAGTGCTAGAGATTCGGGGGGCATGAGTGGCTACACCTTC. Its protein product is CSARDSGGMSGYTF.

The chain uses TRBV20-1 and TRBJ2-6; no clear D gene. The CDR3 is 15 amino acids. Trimming pared 3 bases from V and 0 bases from J, leaving 9 bases between. The V gene's germline CDR1 is DFQATT and CDR2 SNEGSKA (reference sequence). The CDR3 nucleotides are TGCAGTGCTAGGAGACCGCTCTCTGGGGCCAACGTCCTGACTTTC. This sequence encodes CSARRPLSGANVLTF.

This chain joins TRBV6-6 and TRBJ2-2, with unresolved D. Trimming removed 2 bases from V and 0 bases from J, with 1 base in between. CDR3 size: 13 residues. Germline V gene lookup returns CDR1 MNHNY and CDR2 SVGAGI (reference sequence). CDR3: CASSYPNTGELFF. For the CDR3, the DNA is TGTGCCAGCAGTTACCCGAACACCGGGGAGCTGTTTTTT.

DNA for the CDR3: TGTGCCAGCAGCTTATCGGGCGGGATGGGGAATGAGCAGTTCTTC. As protein: CASSLSGGMGNEQFF. The chain combines TRBV7-2 with TRBJ2-1; perhaps TRBD2 as D (6 bases). The CDR3 extends over 15 amino acids. Germline values: CDR1 SGHTA, CDR2 FQGNSA. Trimming took 2 bases from V and 7 from J, leaving 15 bases between them.

The chain carries TRBV30 and TRBJ2-5; TRBD2 matches 7 bases. There are 14 residues in the CDR3. Trimming took 0 bases from V and 3 from J; bases not matched to a gene: 4. Germline CDR1 and CDR2: GTSNPN and SVGIG (reference sequence). The CDR3 nucleotides read TGTGCCTGGAGTGTTTTGCGGGAGAAAGAGACCCAGTACTTC. This sequence encodes CAWSVLREKETQYF.

This chain connects TRBV7-3 to TRBJ2-1; the match to TRBD2 covers 8 bases. V trimming: 2 bases; J trimming: 7 bases; junction bases outside the gene matches: 7. The CDR3 is 15 residues long. Germline CDR1 and CDR2: SGHTA and FQGTGA. CDR3: CASSLSSGSSNEQFF. The CDR3 DNA follows: TGTGCCAGCAGCTTATCCAGCGGGAGTTCTAATGAGCAGTTCTTC. Using reference TRBV7-3 and TRBJ2-1 for the parts outside the CDR3, the full variable domain is GAGVSQTPSNKVTEKGKYVELRCDPISGHTALYWYRQSLGQGPEFLIYFQGTGAADDSGLPNDRFFAVRPEGSVSTLKIQRTERGDSAVYLCASSLSSGSSNEQFFGPGTRLTVL.

This CDR3 is CSARLLAGVADTQYF. The CDR3 DNA follows: TGCAGTGCTAGGCTACTAGCGGGAGTAGCAGATACGCAGTATTTT. The chain links TRBV20-1 to TRBJ2-3; TRBD2 agrees at 11 bases. The junction had 6 bases not matched to a gene; V was cut back by 3 bases and J by 4 bases. Germline V gives CDR1 DFQATT, CDR2 SNEGSKA (reference sequence). This CDR3 contains 15 residues.

The chain carries TRBV7-2 and TRBJ2-1; the D gene is possibly TRBD2 (6 bases). The CDR3 runs 15 residues. The V gene's germline CDR1 is SGHTA and CDR2 FQGNSA. Trimming cost V 0 bases and J 7 bases, with 13 bases left between them. The CDR3 is CASSLAGGVRNEQFF. CDR3 DNA: TGTGCCAGCAGCTTAGCTGGCGGGGTGAGGAATGAGCAGTTCTTC.

This clonotype was counted only a few times. The V gene is TRBV7-2, the J gene TRBJ2-3, with 7 positions matching TRBD1. Germline V gene data show CDR1 as SGHTA and CDR2 as FQGNSA. CDR3 size: 17 residues. V lost 5 bases, J lost 2 bases, and 13 bases stayed unmatched. DNA for the CDR3: TGTGCCAGCAGCACACGACAGGGCAGGGGGTACACAGATACGCAGTATTTT. It translates to CASSTRQGRGYTDTQYF.

This clonotype was found a few times. The chain employs TRBV28 and TRBJ1-2, with unresolved D. V gave up 5 bases and J gave up 8 bases, with 15 bases separating them. The germline CDR1 and CDR2 sequences are MDHEN and SYDVKM. CDR3 size: 13 residues. DNA of the CDR3: TGTGCCAGCAGTACCGGAAATCGGAAGGGCTACACCTTC. This codes for CASSTGNRKGYTF.

This clonotype showed up many times. The genes are TRBV19 and TRBJ2-1; 9 nucleotides align to TRBD2. This CDR3 contains 17 residues. V shed 6 bases, J shed 0 bases, and the junction held 9 bases outside the gene matches. Germline V gene sequence: CDR1 LNHDA, CDR2 SQIVND (reference sequence). CDR3 coding DNA: TGTGCCAGTAGGTCGCGGGAGGGCAGGAGCTCCTACAATGAGCAGTTCTTC. Residues: CASRSREGRSSYNEQFF.

As concerns this clonotype: The junction departs from the called germline gene at one end, perhaps through a read error. The V call is TRBV7-2, the J call TRBJ2-2, with a weak D call TRBD2 (5 bases). The V gene's germline CDR1 is SGHTA and CDR2 FQGNSA. CDR3 length equals 14 residues. The DNA of the CDR3 is TGTGCCAGCAGGAAAGACACGAACACCGGGGAGCTGCTTTTT. Translated: CASRKDTNTGELLF.

The chain couples TRBV2 to TRBJ2-1; 9 positions agree with TRBD2. The CDR3 runs to 15 residues. Germline trimming cut 8 bases from V and 10 bases from J; bases unmatched to any gene: 15. Germline assignment: CDR1 SNHLY and CDR2 FYNNEI. Here the CDR3 DNA reads TGTGCCAGCGTTGCAGGGACTAGCAGCCTCGGGGAGCAGTTCTTC. Its protein is CASVAGTSSLGEQFF.

There are a few counts of this clonotype. This chain joins TRBV24-1 and TRBJ1-1; 8 positions match TRBD1. The CDR3 consists of 12 residues. Germline V gives CDR1 KGHDR, CDR2 SFDVKD. With V trimmed by 6 bases and J by 6 bases, 2 bases remained unmatched. The CDR3 sequence: CATSTGGAEAFF. The CDR3 coding sequence is TGTGCCACCAGTACAGGGGGGGCTGAAGCTTTCTTT.

This clonotype turned up a few times. The chain links TRBV28 to TRBJ2-5; 7 positions match TRBD1. The germline CDR1 and CDR2 sequences are MDHEN and SYDVKM. V was clipped by 5 bases and J by 5 bases; unmatched bases: 14. This CDR3 has 16 residues. The CDR3: CASSPRDSPHRETQYF. The DNA of the CDR3 is TGTGCCAGCAGTCCGAGGGACAGTCCCCATCGGGAGACCCAGTACTTC.

In its sample, this clonotype was seen a few times. The chain recombines TRBV27 with TRBJ2-3; 7 nucleotides agree with TRBD2. Germline values: CDR1 MNHEY, CDR2 SMNVEV (reference sequence). The CDR3 contains 14 residues. The V and J ends lost 5 bases and 2 bases, in that order; junction bases with no gene match: 4. The CDR3 DNA reads as TGTGCCAGCAGTGACGGGACTATCACAGATACGCAGTATTTT. Its translation: CASSDGTITDTQYF.

This clonotype has a handful of counts. The rearrangement uses TRBV7-6 and TRBJ2-5, with TRBD1 matching 7 bases. The V and J ends lost 1 base and 9 bases, in that order; junction bases with no gene match: 8. CDR3 length equals 14 residues. Germline V gives CDR1 SGHVS, CDR2 FNYEAQ. The CDR3 DNA follows: TGTGCCAGCAGCTTAGTAGGGACAGAGGACCCCCAGTACTTC. This encodes CASSLVGTEDPQYF.

J is TRBJ1-1 and V is TRBV7-9; possible D gene TRBD1, 5 bases. The CDR3 extends over 15 amino acids. Trimming removed 2 bases from V and 4 bases from J, with 14 bases in between. The germline V gene has CDR1 SEHNR and CDR2 FQNEAQ (reference sequence). CDR3 protein: CASSLSVGGSTEAFF. The CDR3 region has the DNA TGTGCCAGCAGCTTATCGGTCGGGGGATCCACTGAAGCTTTCTTT.

The chain uses TRBV12-3 or TRBV12-4 and TRBJ2-1, with D uncertain. The CDR3 consists of 11 residues. Trimming cost V 5 bases and J 6 bases, with 5 bases left between them. CDR3 sequence reads: CASSLPNEQFF. CDR3 DNA sequence: TGTGCCAGCAGTCTTCCCAATGAGCAGTTCTTC.

The V gene is TRBV21-1, the J gene TRBJ2-2. TRBV21-1 is flagged as a pseudogene. The CDR3 is 15 amino acids. The CDR3: CASSTTTWNTGELFF. In DNA, the CDR3 is TGTGCCAGCAGCACAACGACATGGAACACCGGGGAGCTGTTTTTT.

This clonotype was picked up a small number of times. The chain uses TRBV12-3 or TRBV12-4 and TRBJ2-7; 7 nucleotides match TRBD1. V was pared by 5 bases and J by 5 bases, with 9 bases of the junction left unmatched. This CDR3 region has 14 residues. The CDR3 sequence: CASSKQGFLDEQYF. CDR3 coding DNA: TGTGCCAGCAGTAAACAGGGGTTCCTTGACGAGCAGTACTTC.

The chain couples TRBV6-5 to TRBJ1-4; 7 bases align to TRBD1. Germline CDR1 is MNHEY and CDR2 is SVGAGI. V lost 4 bases, J lost 4 bases, and 3 bases stayed unmatched. The CDR3 contains 14 residues. The DNA for the CDR3 is TGTGCCAGCAGTTGGGACAGAATTAATGAAAAACTGTTTTTT. This codes for CASSWDRINEKLFF.

The gene calls are TRBV2 and TRBJ1-6; D remains unclear. Trimming removed 2 bases from V and 7 bases from J, with 9 bases in between. The germline V gene has CDR1 SNHLY and CDR2 FYNNEI. The CDR3 loop spans 14 amino acids. The CDR3 loop reads CASSERRVNSPLHF. The CDR3, as DNA: TGTGCCAGCAGTGAAAGGAGAGTAAATTCACCCCTCCACTTT.